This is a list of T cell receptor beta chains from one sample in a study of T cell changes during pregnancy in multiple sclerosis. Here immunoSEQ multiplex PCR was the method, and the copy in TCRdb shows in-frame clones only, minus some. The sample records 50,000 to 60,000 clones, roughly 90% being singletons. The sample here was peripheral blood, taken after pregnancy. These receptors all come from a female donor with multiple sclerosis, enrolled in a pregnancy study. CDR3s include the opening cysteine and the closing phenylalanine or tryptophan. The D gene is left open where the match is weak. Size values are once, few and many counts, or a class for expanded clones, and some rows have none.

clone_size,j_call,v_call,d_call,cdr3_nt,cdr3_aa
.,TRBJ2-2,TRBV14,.,TGTGCCAGCAAGGCCAGGGGAAGGGACACCGGGGAGCTGTTTTTT,CASKARGRDTGELFF
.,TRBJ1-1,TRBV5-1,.,TGCGCCAGCAGCCTCGGGACACTCAACACTGAAGCTTTCTTT,CASSLGTLNTEAFF
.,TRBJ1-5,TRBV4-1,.,TGCGCCAGCAGCCAAGAAGGGGGCAATCAGCCCCAGCATTTT,CASSQEGGNQPQHF
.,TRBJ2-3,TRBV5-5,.,TGTGCCAGCAGCTTGGTCAGCGGGTCAATCACAGATACGCAGTATTTT,CASSLVSGSITDTQYF
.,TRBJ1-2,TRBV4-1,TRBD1,TGCGCCAGCAGCCGCGAGGACAGGACCCAGATCTATGGCTACACCTTC,CASSREDRTQIYGYTF
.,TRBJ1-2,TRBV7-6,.,TGTGCCAGCAGCTTAGGGACAACATATGGCTACACCTTC,CASSLGTTYGYTF
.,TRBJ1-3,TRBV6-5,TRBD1,TGTGCCACACGCAGTCAGGGGGCTAACACCATATATTTT,CATRSQGANTIYF
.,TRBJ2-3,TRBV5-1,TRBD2,TGCGCCAGCACAAGACTAGCGGGTTTCACAGATACGCAGTATTTT,CASTRLAGFTDTQYF
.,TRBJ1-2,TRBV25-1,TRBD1,TGTGCCAGCAGGAGGGGACAGGGACTTGGCTACACCTTC,CASRRGQGLGYTF
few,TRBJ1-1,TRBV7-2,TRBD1,TGTGCCAGCAGCTTAGCGTGGGGGACAGGGGGCGGCATGAACACTGAAGCTTTCTTT,CASSLAWGTGGGMNTEAFF
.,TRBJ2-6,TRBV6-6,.,TGTGCCAGCATCAGGGTCTCTGGGGCCAACGTCCTGACTTTC,CASIRVSGANVLTF
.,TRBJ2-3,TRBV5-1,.,TGCGCCAGCAGAACCATAGGGGATACAGATACGCAGTATTTT,CASRTIGDTDTQYF
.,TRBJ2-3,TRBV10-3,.,TGTGCCATCAGTACCAGGGCCGGCACAGATACGCAGTATTTT,CAISTRAGTDTQYF
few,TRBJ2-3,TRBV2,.,TGTGCCAGCAGTTCGCGGCCCCCCTTCGATACGCAGTATTTT,CASSSRPPFDTQYF
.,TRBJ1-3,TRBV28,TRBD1,TGTGCCAGCAGAACCGGGACAGGGCCCTCTGGAAACACCATATATTTT,CASRTGTGPSGNTIYF